These 21 T cell receptor beta chains were all obtained from the same sample, sequenced in a study of shared clonotypes between healthy human individuals (dated by TCRdb to the early 2020s). Library preparation used the immunoSEQ multiplex PCR assay. TCRdb re-hosts the immuneACCESS table, in-frame sequences only. Its copies lack some clones; in the studies checked, an unresolved V gene accounts for under half of them, and the cause for the rest is not known. The sample profile shows about 1.1 million clones; approximately 80% of them were found once. Together, the top ten hold 0.85% to 1% of the sample. Sequenced material: memory CD4+ T cells from PBMCs. Interpreted using the paper, the cell subset or site label stands for: CD45RA-negative fraction. These receptors originate from a man aged 18 to 29 in good health. Some clones in this sample may be carry-over from other donors' samples.

The CDR3 DNA sequence: TGTGCCAGCAGTTCCGAGGGGGGGCGGCTCTATGGCTACACCTTC. Its protein product is CASSSEGGRLYGYTF. This chain connects TRBV27 to TRBJ1-2; the D gene is possibly TRBD1 (6 bases). CDR1 is MNHEY, CDR2 SMNVEV, per germline (reference sequence). This CDR3 comprises 15 residues. V was trimmed by 4 bases and J by 4 bases, leaving 16 bases between them.

This chain uses TRBV9 with TRBJ1-2, with D perhaps matching TRBD1 (5 bases). Trimming removed 4 bases from V and 1 base from J, with 14 bases in between. Germline-derived CDR1 and CDR2 are SGDLS and YYNGEE. There are 15 residues in the CDR3. CDR3 sequence: CASSLWGSSNYGYTF. The CDR3 region has the DNA TGTGCCAGCAGCTTATGGGGCAGCAGTAACTATGGCTACACCTTC.

The chain links TRBV30 to TRBJ2-7, with 8 bases fitting TRBD2. The CDR3 is 13 residues long. CDR1 is GTSNPN and CDR2 is SVGIG in the germline V gene (reference sequence). Trimming removed 4 bases from V and 5 bases from J; junction bases left unmatched: 7. The CDR3 bases are TGTGCCTGGATGGCTGCGGGGGGCCACGAGCAGTACTTC. Protein product: CAWMAAGGHEQYF.

The chain is built from TRBV9 and TRBJ2-3, with 9 bases matching TRBD2. The CDR3 has 18 residues. V trimming: 2 bases; J trimming: 5 bases; junction bases outside the gene matches: 15. Per germline, CDR1 SGDLS and CDR2 YYNGEE. The CDR3 reads CASSVSLAGGGAQDTQYF. For the CDR3, the DNA is TGTGCCAGCAGCGTTTCTCTGGCGGGAGGGGGGGCACAAGATACGCAGTATTTT.

DNA of the CDR3: TGTGCCAGCAGCTTAGTCCTAGCGGGAGTAGGGGAGACCCAGTACTTC. It encodes CASSLVLAGVGETQYF. The chain combines TRBV11-2 with TRBJ2-5; 10 bases align to TRBD2. Germline CDR1 and CDR2: SGHAT and FQNNGV. V lost 1 base and J lost 5; bases outside the gene matches: 7. The CDR3 consists of 16 residues. The full variable domain, in which reference TRBV11-2 and TRBJ2-5 provide the parts outside the CDR3, is EAGVAQSPRYKIIEKRQSVAFWCNPISGHATLYWYQQILGQGPKLLIQFQNNGVVDDSQLPKDRFSAERLKGVDSTLKIQPAKLEDSAVYLCASSLVLAGVGETQYFGPGTRLLVL.

The V and J genes are TRBV11-2 and TRBJ2-7; D uncertain. CDR1 SGHAT and CDR2 FQNNGV come from the germline V gene. Trimming pared 1 base from V and 6 bases from J, leaving 10 bases between. The CDR3 is made up of 13 amino acids. This CDR3 is CASSLGPLPEQYF. As DNA, the CDR3 is TGTGCCAGCAGCTTAGGTCCACTCCCCGAGCAGTACTTC.

The V and J genes are TRBV29-1 and TRBJ2-5; possibly TRBD1 for D (6 bases). Per germline, CDR1 SQVTM and CDR2 ANQGSEA. V lost 0 bases, J lost 6 bases, and 20 bases lay in between. The CDR3 loop spans 16 amino acids. The CDR3 nucleotides are TGCAGCGTTGAAGATAGGGTGCGGCAGGGGCAGAAGACCCAGTACTTC. This encodes CSVEDRVRQGQKTQYF.

The chain carries TRBV7-8 and TRBJ2-7, with unresolved D. The germline V and J ends were trimmed by 2 bases and 5 bases, with 16 bases remaining between them. The CDR3 loop spans 15 amino acids. The germline V gene has CDR1 SGHVS and CDR2 FQNEAQ. The CDR3 nucleotides read TGTGCCAGCAGCTTATTGGCTCCCATAACCCACGAGCAGTACTTC. Its translation: CASSLLAPITHEQYF.

The chain is built from TRBV30 and TRBJ1-5; 7 bases map to TRBD1. The V segment lost 0 bases and the J segment 7 bases; nucleotides outside the gene matches: 6. Germline CDR1 reads GTSNPN; CDR2 reads SVGIG (reference sequence). The CDR3 has 14 residues. This CDR3 reads CAWSVTGTFQPQHF. DNA of the CDR3: TGTGCCTGGAGTGTGACAGGGACTTTCCAGCCCCAGCATTTT.

The genes are TRBV10-2 and TRBJ2-5; either TRBD1 or TRBD2 may supply D (5 bases each). V was trimmed by 8 bases and J by 4 bases, leaving 14 bases between them. The germline CDR1 and CDR2 sequences are WSHSY and SAAADI. The CDR3 has 13 amino acids. CDR3 DNA sequence: TGCGCCAGCTCGCCGGGGCCAAGAGAGACCCAGTACTTC. As protein: CASSPGPRETQYF.

This rearrangement joins TRBV7-3 to TRBJ2-2; no reliable D call. CDR3 length: 14 amino acids. CDR1 SGHTA and CDR2 FQGTGA come from the germline V gene. Trimming removed 0 bases from V and 1 base from J, with 3 bases in between. CDR3 sequence: CASSLTLNTGELFF. In DNA, the CDR3 is TGTGCCAGCAGCTTAACATTGAACACCGGGGAGCTGTTTTTT.

This clone was recorded once. The rearrangement joins TRBV6-1 to TRBJ2-3; TRBD1 or TRBD2 may be the D gene (5 bases each). Germline lookup yields CDR1 MNHNS and CDR2 SASEGT. This CDR3 contains 16 residues. Trimming shortened V by 4 bases and J by 1 base, and 15 bases separated the two germline ends. This CDR3 is CASSGGRRRGTDTQYF. The CDR3 DNA follows: TGTGCCAGCAGTGGGGGACGGAGAAGAGGCACAGATACGCAGTATTTT.

This chain uses TRBV4-1 with TRBJ2-1; 10 positions match TRBD2. Germline loops: CDR1 MGHRA, CDR2 YSYEKL. V shed 4 bases and J 6 bases; nucleotides not matched to a gene: 6. The CDR3 is made up of 15 amino acids. CDR3 DNA: TGCGCCAGCAGCCTCGGGACTAGCGTAGGCAATGAGCAGTTCTTC. Translating gives CASSLGTSVGNEQFF.

J is TRBJ1-1 and V is TRBV4-3; D is uncertain. The CDR3 is 14 amino acids. Trimming took 2 bases from V and 2 from J, leaving 9 bases between them. Germline V lookup: CDR1 LGHNA, CDR2 YSLEER. The CDR3 nucleotides are TGCGCCAGCAGCCAATTGCCCCCTAACACTGAAGCTTTCTTT. It is translated as CASSQLPPNTEAFF.

This chain joins TRBV11-2 and TRBJ2-3; 9 bases are shared with TRBD2. CDR3 length: 13 amino acids. The germline CDR1 and CDR2 sequences are SGHAT and FQNNGV. Trimming cost V 6 bases and J 6 bases; bases outside gene matches: 4. CDR3 residues: CASRLAGRDTQYF. CDR3 sequence (DNA): TGTGCCAGCAGACTAGCGGGTAGGGATACGCAGTATTTT.

The chain recombines TRBV19 with TRBJ2-7, with D maybe TRBD1 (6 bases). Trimming left V 6 bases short and J 3 bases short, with 12 bases between. The V gene's germline CDR1 is LNHDA and CDR2 SQIVND (reference sequence). The CDR3 sequence is 13 residues long. This CDR3 reads CASRGQLGYEQYF. The DNA of the CDR3 is TGTGCCAGTAGAGGACAGTTAGGCTACGAGCAGTACTTC. Full variable domain (remainder filled in from reference TRBV19 and TRBJ2-7): DGGITQSPKYLFRKEGQNVTLSCEQNLNHDAMYWYRQDPGQGLRLIYYSQIVNDFQKGDIAEGYSVSREKKESFPLTVTSAQKNPTAFYLCASRGQLGYEQYFGPGTRLTVT.

The V and J genes are TRBV7-3 and TRBJ2-1; 11 nucleotides line up with TRBD2. The germline gives CDR1 SGHTA, CDR2 FQGTGA. The CDR3 is made up of 15 amino acids. The V segment lost 4 bases and the J segment 7 bases; nucleotides outside the gene matches: 6. The CDR3 here is CASSSLAGAINEQFF. CDR3 sequence (DNA): TGTGCCAGCAGCTCACTAGCGGGAGCCATAAATGAGCAGTTCTTC.

This clone was counted at least ten times. CDR3 sequence: CATSPLAGSSQPQHF. DNA of the CDR3: TGTGCCACCAGCCCTCTGGCAGGGAGTAGTCAGCCCCAGCATTTT. The rearrangement links TRBV15 to TRBJ1-5; D may be TRBD1 (5 bases). In germline, CDR1 is LNHNV, CDR2 YYDKDF (reference sequence). The CDR3 runs to 15 residues. The V and J ends lost 5 bases and 6 bases respectively, with 17 bases between them. Complete variable domain (other parts from reference TRBV15 and TRBJ1-5): DAMVIQNPRYQVTQFGKPVTLSCSQTLNHNVMYWYQQKSSQAPKLLFHYYDKDFNNEADTPDNFQSRRPNTSFCFLDIRSPGLGDTAMYLCATSPLAGSSQPQHFGDGTRLSIL.

The chain combines TRBV5-1 with TRBJ2-3, with D possibly TRBD2 on 5 matching bases. Germline assignment: CDR1 SGHRS and CDR2 YFSETQ. V was shortened by 1 base and J by 2 bases, with 17 bases between the two germline ends. CDR3 length: 17 amino acids. The CDR3 spells CASSLSAGGYYTDTQYF. The CDR3 nucleotides are TGCGCCAGCAGCTTGTCGGCCGGCGGGTATTACACAGATACGCAGTATTTT.

The genes are TRBV27 and TRBJ2-1, with 12 positions matching TRBD2. Germline assignment: CDR1 MNHEY and CDR2 SMNVEV (reference sequence). The junction had 5 bases not matched to a gene; V was cut back by 5 bases and J by 0 bases. The CDR3 consists of 17 residues. The CDR3 nucleotides are TGTGCCAGCAGTCCCCGGACTAGCGGGGTCTCCTACAATGAGCAGTTCTTC. Translating it yields CASSPRTSGVSYNEQFF.

This chain's CDR3 is CASSRIQQGSYNEQFF. CDR3 nucleotides: TGTGCCAGCAGCCGGATCCAACAGGGATCCTACAATGAGCAGTTCTTC. The chain combines TRBV7-9 with TRBJ2-1, with a tentative D call TRBD1 (6 bases). This CDR3 has 16 amino acids. Germline V lookup: CDR1 SEHNR, CDR2 FQNEAQ (reference sequence). Deletions cut 5 bases from V and 1 base from J, with 15 bases between.